Included here is one TCR beta chain sequence, with context. Its cognate antigen is unknown. Time point indicated: cycle 4 day 1 (C4D1), after 6 weeks of nivolumab. Patients all relapsed after autologous stem cell transplantation, and there was variation in brentuximab vedotin exposure. Germline loops: CDR1 PRHDT, CDR2 FYEKMQ (reference sequence). This CDR3 spans 14 amino acids. The V and J ends lost 4 bases and 2 bases respectively, with 12 bases between them. This entry is derived from a study of PD-1 blockade in classical Hodgkin lymphoma. Measured with immunoSEQ multiplex PCR; TCRdb has only the in-frame clones, and not every one. The table shows under 130,000 clones, with around nine tenths occurring only once. Overall study findings and caveats: Later analyses included only patients treated at least 1 year post-ASCT. Similar baseline diversity was found in complete responders and newly diagnosed patients.

This TCR derives from a human donor with classical Hodgkin lymphoma. Here the sequenced sample was peripheral blood mononuclear cells (PBMCs), taken before the fourth cycle of nivolumab. The J gene is TRBJ2-7, the V gene TRBV13; TRBD1 or TRBD2 may be the D gene (6 bases each). CDR3 bases: TGTGCCAGCAGCTCACAGGGACTCCCCTACGAGCAGTACTTC. Its protein is CASSSQGLPYEQYF.